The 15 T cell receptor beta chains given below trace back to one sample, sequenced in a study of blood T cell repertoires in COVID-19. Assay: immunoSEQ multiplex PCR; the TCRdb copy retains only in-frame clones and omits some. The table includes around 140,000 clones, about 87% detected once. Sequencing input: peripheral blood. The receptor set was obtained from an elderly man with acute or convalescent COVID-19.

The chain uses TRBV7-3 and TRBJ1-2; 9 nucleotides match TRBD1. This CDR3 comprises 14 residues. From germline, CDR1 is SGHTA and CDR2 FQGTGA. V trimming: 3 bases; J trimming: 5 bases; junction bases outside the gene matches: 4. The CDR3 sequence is CASSFGQGSYGYTF. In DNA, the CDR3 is TGTGCCAGCAGCTTCGGACAGGGGAGTTATGGCTACACCTTC.

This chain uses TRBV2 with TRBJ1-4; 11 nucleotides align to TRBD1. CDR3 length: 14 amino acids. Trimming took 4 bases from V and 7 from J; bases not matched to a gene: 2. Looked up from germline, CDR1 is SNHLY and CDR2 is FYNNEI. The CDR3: CASSVGTGGEKLFF. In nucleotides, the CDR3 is TGTGCCAGCAGTGTCGGGACAGGGGGTGAAAAACTGTTTTTT.

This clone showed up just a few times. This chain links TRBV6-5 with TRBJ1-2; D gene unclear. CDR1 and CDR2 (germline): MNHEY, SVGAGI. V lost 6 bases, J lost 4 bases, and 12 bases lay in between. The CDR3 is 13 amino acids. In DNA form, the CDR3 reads TGTGCCAGCAGACCCCCGGGATCCTATGGCTACACCTTC. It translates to CASRPPGSYGYTF.

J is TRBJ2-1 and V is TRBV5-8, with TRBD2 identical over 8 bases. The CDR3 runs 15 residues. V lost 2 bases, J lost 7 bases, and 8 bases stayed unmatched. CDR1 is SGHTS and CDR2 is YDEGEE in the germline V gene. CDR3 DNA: TGTGCCAGCAGCTTAGAGCGGGGGATTTGGAATGAGCAGTTCTTC. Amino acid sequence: CASSLERGIWNEQFF.

DNA for the CDR3: TGTGCCAGCAGCCAACTTGGACTAGCGAGAGGGGAGCAGTACTTC. Translating gives CASSQLGLARGEQYF. The chain has TRBV14 and TRBJ2-7; 9 bases agree with TRBD2. The CDR3 spans 15 residues. CDR1 is SGHDN and CDR2 is FVKESK in the germline V gene. V was pared by 2 bases and J by 7 bases, with 9 bases of the junction left unmatched.

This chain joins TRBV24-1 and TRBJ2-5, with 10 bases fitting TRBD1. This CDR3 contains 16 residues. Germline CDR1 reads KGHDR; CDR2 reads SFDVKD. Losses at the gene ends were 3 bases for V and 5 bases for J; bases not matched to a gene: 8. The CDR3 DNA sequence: TGTGCCACCAGTGATACCGGGACAGGGGAGCGGGAGACCCAGTACTTC. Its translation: CATSDTGTGERETQYF.

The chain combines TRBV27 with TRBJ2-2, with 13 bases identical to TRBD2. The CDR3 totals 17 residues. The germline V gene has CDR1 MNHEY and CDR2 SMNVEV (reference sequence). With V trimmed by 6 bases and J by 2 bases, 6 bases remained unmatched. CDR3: CASSLGLAGVNTGELFF. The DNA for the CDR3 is TGTGCCAGCAGCCTTGGACTAGCGGGAGTTAACACCGGGGAGCTGTTTTTT.

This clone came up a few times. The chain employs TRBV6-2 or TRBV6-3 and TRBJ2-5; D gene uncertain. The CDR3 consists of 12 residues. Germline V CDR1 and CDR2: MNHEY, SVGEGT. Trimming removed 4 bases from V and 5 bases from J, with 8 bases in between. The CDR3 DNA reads TGTGCCAGCAGTTCCCAAATGGAGACCCAGTACTTC. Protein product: CASSSQMETQYF.

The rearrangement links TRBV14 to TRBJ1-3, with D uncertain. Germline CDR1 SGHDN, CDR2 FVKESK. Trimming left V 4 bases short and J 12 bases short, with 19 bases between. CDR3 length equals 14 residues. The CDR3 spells CASSPWTTPGGIYF. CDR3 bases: TGTGCCAGCAGCCCCTGGACGACCCCGGGAGGCATATATTTT.

CDR3 nucleotide sequence: TGTGCCAGCAGCCGTGAAGGCGGGACTAGAAACACCGGGGAGCTGTTTTTT. Protein product: CASSREGGTRNTGELFF. The chain recombines TRBV9 with TRBJ2-2, with 8 bases fitting TRBD2. This CDR3 contains 17 residues. In germline, CDR1 is SGDLS, CDR2 YYNGEE. The ends lost 4 bases at V and 2 bases at J; junction bases unmatched: 10.

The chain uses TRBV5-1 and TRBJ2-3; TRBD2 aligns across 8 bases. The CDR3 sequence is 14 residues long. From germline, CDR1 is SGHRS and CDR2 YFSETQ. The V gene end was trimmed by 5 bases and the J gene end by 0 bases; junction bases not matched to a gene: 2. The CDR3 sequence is CASRLAVSTDTQYF. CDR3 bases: TGCGCCAGCAGACTAGCGGTTAGCACAGATACGCAGTATTTT.

CDR3 nucleotide sequence: TGTGCCAGCAGCTTGGAGAGTTTGCAGCCCCAGCATTTT. Translation gives CASSLESLQPQHF. V is TRBV5-8 and J is TRBJ1-5; the D is unclear. This CDR3 has 13 residues. In germline, CDR1 is SGHTS, CDR2 YDEGEE. Trimming left V 0 bases short and J 7 bases short, with 8 bases between.

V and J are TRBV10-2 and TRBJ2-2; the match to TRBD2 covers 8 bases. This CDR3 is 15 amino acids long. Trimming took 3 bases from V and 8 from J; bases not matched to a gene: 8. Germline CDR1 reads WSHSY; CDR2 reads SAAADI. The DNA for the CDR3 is TGCGCCAGCAGTGAAGGGGCTAGCGGGTTTGGGGAGCTGTTTTTT. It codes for CASSEGASGFGELFF.

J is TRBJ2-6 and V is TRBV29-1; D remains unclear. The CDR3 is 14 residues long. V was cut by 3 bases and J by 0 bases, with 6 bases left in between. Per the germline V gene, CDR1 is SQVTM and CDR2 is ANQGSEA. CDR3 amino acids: CSVERDSGANVLTF. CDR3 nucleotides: TGCAGCGTTGAGCGCGACTCTGGGGCCAACGTCCTGACTTTC.

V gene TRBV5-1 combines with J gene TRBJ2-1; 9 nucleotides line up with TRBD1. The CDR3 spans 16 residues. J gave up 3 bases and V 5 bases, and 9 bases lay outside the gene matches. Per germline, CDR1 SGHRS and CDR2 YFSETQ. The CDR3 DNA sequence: TGCGCCAGCAGGCCGGGACAGGGACTGATCTACAATGAGCAGTTCTTC. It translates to CASRPGQGLIYNEQFF.